This section outlines one T cell receptor beta chain sequence together with its context. This entry comes from a study of blood T cell repertoires in COVID-19. At the level of the study: T cells, B-cell-depleted T cells, or PBMCs provided the cDNA or gDNA that served as material.

The CDR3 is 16 residues long. After removal of 4 bases from V and 0 bases from J, the junction contained 5 bases not matched to a gene. Germline V gene sequence: CDR1 SGHRS, CDR2 YFSETQ. All recovered Cohort 3 donors got two negative PCRs, got clearance, or saw symptom resolution. In the original analysis: Amplification with reference gene primers provided the estimates of nucleated cell counts. This table comes from immunoSEQ multiplex PCR, and its TCRdb copy is limited to in-frame clones, with some not included. The V and J calls and clone size are taken from that table; D and trimming were inferred from the DNA. The table has under 300,000 clones, around 84% seen once.

The specimen sequenced was PBMCs or T cells enriched from blood (not recorded which). The chain carries TRBV5-1 and TRBJ1-3; 9 bases match TRBD1. This clonotype was obtained from a man aged 18 to 29 who had recovered from COVID-19. The CDR3 reads CASSRDRADSGNTIYF. The DNA of the CDR3 is TGCGCCAGCAGCCGGGACAGGGCAGACTCTGGAAACACCATATATTTT.